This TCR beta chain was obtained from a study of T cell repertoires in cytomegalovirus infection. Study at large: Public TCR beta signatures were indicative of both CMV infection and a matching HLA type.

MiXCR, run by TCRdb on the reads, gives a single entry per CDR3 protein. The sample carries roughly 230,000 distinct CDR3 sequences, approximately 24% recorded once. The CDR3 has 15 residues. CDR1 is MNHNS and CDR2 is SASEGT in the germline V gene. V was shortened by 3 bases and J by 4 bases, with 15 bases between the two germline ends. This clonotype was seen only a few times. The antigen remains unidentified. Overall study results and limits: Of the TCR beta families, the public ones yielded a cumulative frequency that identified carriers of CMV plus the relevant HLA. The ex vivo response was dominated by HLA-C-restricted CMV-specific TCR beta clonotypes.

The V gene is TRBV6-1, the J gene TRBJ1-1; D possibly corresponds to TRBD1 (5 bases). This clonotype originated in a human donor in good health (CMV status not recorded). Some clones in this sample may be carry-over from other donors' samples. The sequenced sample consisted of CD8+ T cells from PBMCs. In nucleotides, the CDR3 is TGTGCCAGCAGTGATTCCCGGGGCTTGCGCACTGAAGCTTTCTTT. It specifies CASSDSRGLRTEAFF.